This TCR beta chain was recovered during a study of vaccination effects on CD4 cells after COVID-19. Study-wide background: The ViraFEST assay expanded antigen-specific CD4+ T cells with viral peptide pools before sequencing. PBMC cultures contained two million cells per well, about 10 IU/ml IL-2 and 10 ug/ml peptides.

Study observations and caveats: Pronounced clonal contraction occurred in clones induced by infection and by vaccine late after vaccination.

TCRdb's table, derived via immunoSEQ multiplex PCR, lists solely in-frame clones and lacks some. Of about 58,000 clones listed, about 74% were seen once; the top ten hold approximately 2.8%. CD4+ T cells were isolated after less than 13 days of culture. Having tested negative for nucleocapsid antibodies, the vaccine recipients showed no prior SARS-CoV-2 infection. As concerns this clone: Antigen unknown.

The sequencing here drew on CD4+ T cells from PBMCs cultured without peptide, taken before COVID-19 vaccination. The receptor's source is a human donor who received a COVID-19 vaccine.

The DNA of the CDR3 is TGTGCCATCAGTGCTAGCGGGGAACAGGAGACCCAGTACTTC. It encodes CAISASGEQETQYF. The chain links TRBV10-3 to TRBJ2-5, with 9 positions matching TRBD2. J gave up 5 bases and V 4 bases, and 5 bases lay outside the gene matches. Germline values: CDR1 ENHRY, CDR2 SYGVKD. This CDR3 is 14 amino acids long.